This passage covers 17 T cell receptor beta chains from one sample sequenced in a study of cytomegalovirus exposure and HLA in healthy donors. 13 Jbeta primers and 60 Vbeta primers were used for the PCR. TCRdb keeps only in-frame clones here, not all; method: immunoSEQ multiplex PCR. The repertoire holds approximately 100,000 clones, with about four fifths as singletons. Source material: PBMCs. The receptors were sampled from a woman between 40 and 55 years old in good health and CMV-seronegative.

V is TRBV9 and J is TRBJ1-4; 8 nucleotides agree with TRBD1. This CDR3 is built from 15 residues. Germline V gene data show CDR1 as SGDLS and CDR2 as YYNGEE. Trimming cost V 4 bases and J 3 bases; bases outside gene matches: 5. CDR3 residues: CASSSGQGPNEKLFF. CDR3 coding DNA: TGTGCCAGCAGCTCCGGACAGGGCCCTAATGAAAAACTGTTTTTT.

The rearrangement links TRBV5-8 to TRBJ2-1; unclear D gene. The CDR3 has 15 residues. Germline V gene sequence: CDR1 SGHTS, CDR2 YDEGEE. Trimming removed 0 bases from V and 0 bases from J, with 7 bases in between. As DNA, the CDR3 is TGTGCCAGCAGCTTGGCTCGGAGCTCCTACAATGAGCAGTTCTTC. It encodes CASSLARSSYNEQFF.

The V call is TRBV5-1, the J call TRBJ1-1; D is unresolved. With 1 base removed from V and 0 bases from J, the gap between germline ends came to 4 bases. Germline CDR1 is SGHRS and CDR2 is YFSETQ. The CDR3 contains 13 residues. CDR3 protein: CASSLRVNTEAFF. The CDR3 DNA reads TGCGCCAGCAGCTTGCGAGTGAACACTGAAGCTTTCTTT. Drawing the rest from reference TRBV5-1 and TRBJ1-1, the complete variable domain is KAGVTQTPRYLIKTRGQQVTLSCSPISGHRSVSWYQQTPGQGLQFLFEYFSETQRNKGNFPGRFSGRQFSNSRSEMNVSTLELGDSALYLCASSLRVNTEAFFGQGTRLTVV.

The chain uses TRBV7-8 and TRBJ2-5; no firm D call. Trimming shortened V by 2 bases and J by 3 bases, and 7 bases separated the two germline ends. The CDR3 runs 13 residues. Looked up from germline, CDR1 is SGHVS and CDR2 is FQNEAQ. The chain's CDR3 is CASSLWPEETQYF. The CDR3 nucleotides are TGTGCCAGCAGCTTATGGCCAGAAGAGACCCAGTACTTC.

In its sample, this clone was seen once. The gene calls are TRBV11-2 and TRBJ1-4, with D unresolved. This CDR3 has 13 residues. V shed 1 base and J shed 3 bases, with 3 bases lying between them. Germline loops: CDR1 SGHAT, CDR2 FQNNGV. The CDR3 sequence is CASSLGANEKLFF. Here the CDR3 DNA reads TGTGCCAGCAGCTTAGGCGCTAATGAAAAACTGTTTTTT.

The chain carries TRBV7-2 and TRBJ2-3, with 7 nucleotides matching TRBD2. With V trimmed by 5 bases and J by 2 bases, 7 bases remained unmatched. Germline CDR1 and CDR2: SGHTA and FQGNSA. CDR3 size: 15 residues. CDR3 DNA: TGTGCCAGCAGCAGAAATAGCGGGCTCACAGATACGCAGTATTTT. The encoded protein is CASSRNSGLTDTQYF.

This clone was detected once. The rearrangement joins TRBV4-2 to TRBJ2-5; D might be TRBD2 (6 bases). The V end was cut by 3 bases, the J end by 6 bases, with 14 bases between. The germline CDR1 and CDR2 sequences are LGHNA and YNFKEQ. This CDR3 has 14 amino acids. The CDR3 sequence is CASSHVGEAKTQYF. The CDR3, as DNA: TGTGCCAGCAGCCATGTGGGGGAGGCGAAGACCCAGTACTTC.

This clone has just a few counts. The chain is built from TRBV5-8 and TRBJ1-5; 10 bases align to TRBD1. CDR1 is SGHTS, CDR2 YDEGEE, per germline. The length of the CDR3 is 15 residues. Trimming removed 4 bases from V and 2 bases from J; junction bases left unmatched: 3. The CDR3, as DNA: TGTGCCAGCAGCATGGGGACAGGGGGCAATCAGCCCCAGCATTTT. Residues: CASSMGTGGNQPQHF.

The gene calls are TRBV7-2 and TRBJ2-7, with D unclear. V shed 3 bases and J shed 2 bases, with 2 bases lying between them. CDR1 is SGHTA and CDR2 is FQGNSA in the germline V gene. The CDR3 contains 11 residues. The CDR3, as DNA: TGTGCCAGCAGCTTTACCTACGAGCAGTACTTC. This sequence encodes CASSFTYEQYF.

This clone was seen only once. This rearrangement joins TRBV2 to TRBJ2-2, with 9 bases that match TRBD1. The CDR3 extends over 14 amino acids. The germline CDR1 and CDR2 sequences are SNHLY and FYNNEI. J gave up 5 bases and V 6 bases, and 4 bases lay outside the gene matches. The CDR3 here is CASRDRGGTGELFF. The CDR3 DNA reads as TGTGCCAGCAGGGACAGGGGAGGAACCGGGGAGCTGTTTTTT.

The genes are TRBV11-2 and TRBJ2-7, with 13 bases that match TRBD2. Per the germline V gene, CDR1 is SGHAT and CDR2 is FQNNGV. This CDR3 spans 15 amino acids. The V gene end was trimmed by 5 bases and the J gene end by 6 bases; junction bases not matched to a gene: 7. DNA for the CDR3: TGTGCCAGCAGCCAAAGTGGACTAGCGGGAGTCGAGCAGTACTTC. It specifies CASSQSGLAGVEQYF.

The V gene is TRBV4-1, the J gene TRBJ2-1; TRBD1 matches 8 bases. Germline-derived CDR1 and CDR2 are MGHRA and YSYEKL. The J segment lost 10 bases and the V segment lost 0 bases, leaving 8 bases of the junction unmatched. The CDR3 is made up of 15 amino acids. The CDR3 is CASSQEGQVSREQFF. Here the CDR3 DNA reads TGCGCCAGCAGCCAAGAGGGACAGGTCTCAAGAGAGCAGTTCTTC.

The chain joins TRBV15 to TRBJ2-7; D remains ambiguous. The CDR3 covers 15 residues. Per the germline V gene, CDR1 is LNHNV and CDR2 is YYDKDF (reference sequence). The ends were cut back, 1 base at V and 0 bases at J, with 10 bases in the middle. CDR3 sequence: CATSRGGGNSYEQYF. Written as DNA, the CDR3 is TGTGCCACCAGCAGAGGAGGCGGAAACTCCTACGAGCAGTACTTC.

The V gene is TRBV6-5, the J gene TRBJ2-3, with TRBD1 identical over 7 bases. The germline V gene has CDR1 MNHEY and CDR2 SVGAGI. CDR3 length: 15 amino acids. V lost 6 bases and J lost 1; bases outside the gene matches: 7. CDR3 residues: CASRTLGQRTDTQYF. CDR3 nucleotide sequence: TGTGCCAGCAGGACCCTGGGACAGCGCACAGATACGCAGTATTTT.

The CDR3 sequence: CASSPGTGADTQYF. CDR3 coding DNA: TGCGCCAGCAGCCCCGGGACAGGGGCAGATACGCAGTATTTT. The rearrangement joins TRBV5-1 to TRBJ2-3; TRBD1 matches at 10 bases. V shed 4 bases and J 4 bases; nucleotides not matched to a gene: 3. Looked up from germline, CDR1 is SGHRS and CDR2 is YFSETQ. The CDR3 is made up of 14 amino acids.

This clone appeared a single time. The rearrangement uses TRBV28 and TRBJ1-6, with a possible D match to TRBD1 (6 bases). The CDR3 sequence is 14 residues long. V was clipped by 5 bases and J by 7 bases, with 12 bases between them. Germline V lookup: CDR1 MDHEN, CDR2 SYDVKM. CDR3 sequence reads: CASSPGTPNSPLHF. The DNA for the CDR3 is TGTGCCAGCAGTCCCGGGACACCCAATTCACCCCTCCACTTT. Complete variable domain (other parts from reference TRBV28 and TRBJ1-6): DVKVTQSSRYLVKRTGEKVFLECVQDMDHENMFWYRQDPGLGLRLIYFSYDVKMKEKGDIPEGYSVSREKKERFSLILESASTNQTSMYLCASSPGTPNSPLHFGNGTRLTVT.

V usage is TRBV11-2 and J usage is TRBJ2-7, with 7 positions matching TRBD2. The CDR3 is made up of 11 amino acids. Germline CDR1 is SGHAT and CDR2 is FQNNGV. The CDR3 DNA follows: TGTGTCAACGGGGGGATCTACGAGCAGTACTTC. Its translation is CVNGGIYEQYF. The complete variable domain, with remaining parts taken from reference TRBV11-2 and TRBJ2-7, reads EAGVAQSPRYKIIEKRQSVAFWCNPISGHATLYWYQQILGQGPKLLIQFQNNGVVDDSQLPKDRFSAERLKGVDSTLKIQPAKLEDSAVYLCVNGGIYEQYFGPGTRLTVT.